Below are 7 T cell receptor beta chains sequenced from a single sample in a study of control samples from healthy donors and cancer patients. Sequencing was performed with immunoSEQ multiplex PCR; in TCRdb, only in-frame clones are kept and a portion is missing. The table has 140,000 or so clones, around 90% seen once. Sample: blood. These receptors came from a man aged 25-45 years in good health.

The rearrangement links TRBV11-3 to TRBJ2-1, with 9 bases lining up with TRBD2. Looked up from germline, CDR1 is SGHNT and CDR2 is YENEEA. CDR3 length: 16 amino acids. The J segment lost 0 bases and the V segment lost 5 bases, leaving 5 bases of the junction unmatched. The CDR3 loop reads CASSRERGASYNEQFF. DNA for the CDR3: TGTGCCAGCAGCCGAGAGCGGGGGGCCTCCTACAATGAGCAGTTCTTC.

The rearrangement links TRBV9 to TRBJ1-1; possible D gene TRBD1, 5 bases. V was clipped by 0 bases and J by 1 base, with 10 bases between them. Germline CDR1 reads SGDLS; CDR2 reads YYNGEE. There are 15 residues in the CDR3. In nucleotides, the CDR3 is TGTGCCAGCAGCGTAGATCCTGGACAGAACACTGAAGCTTTCTTT. This sequence encodes CASSVDPGQNTEAFF.

The gene calls are TRBV5-6 and TRBJ1-6; D unclear. Germline CDR1 and CDR2: SGHDT and YYEEEE. This CDR3 is built from 13 residues. V was shortened by 0 bases and J by 10 bases, with 8 bases between the two germline ends. The CDR3 region has the DNA TGTGCCAGCAGCTTGGTCCTAGGGTCACCCCTCCACTTT. Amino acids: CASSLVLGSPLHF.

This clone was detected a few times. This sequence joins TRBV11-2 and TRBJ2-3; D might be TRBD1 or TRBD2, each matching 5 bases. Germline lookup yields CDR1 SGHAT and CDR2 FQNNGV. The V end was cut by 6 bases, the J end by 4 bases, with 20 bases between. CDR3 length: 16 amino acids. CDR3 sequence (DNA): TGTGCCAGCAGTTATCCTCCGGGACGTGGGGCAGATACGCAGTATTTT. Translation gives CASSYPPGRGADTQYF.

V gene TRBV19 combines with J gene TRBJ1-2; TRBD1 aligns across 10 bases. The CDR3 is 15 residues long. Germline CDR1 reads LNHDA; CDR2 reads SQIVND (reference sequence). The trim removed 4 bases at V and 3 bases at J, leaving 5 bases unmatched. The CDR3 loop is CASSTGQGVDYGYTF. As DNA, the CDR3 is TGTGCCAGTAGTACCGGACAGGGGGTTGACTATGGCTACACCTTC.

V is TRBV28 and J is TRBJ1-4; possible D gene TRBD1, 6 bases. V lost 5 bases to trimming and J lost 8 bases, with 18 bases between them. CDR1 is MDHEN, CDR2 SYDVKM, per germline. The CDR3 has 15 amino acids. This CDR3 is CASSPPLRGGEKLFF. The CDR3 nucleotides read TGTGCCAGCAGTCCCCCACTGAGGGGGGGAGAAAAACTGTTTTTT.

CDR3 amino acids: CASRGGPSYEQYF. The CDR3 DNA reads as TGTGCCAGCAGAGGGGGGCCCTCCTACGAGCAGTACTTC. The chain joins TRBV28 to TRBJ2-7, with D perhaps assigned TRBD1 or TRBD2 (6 bases each). This CDR3 has 13 amino acids. Trimming removed 6 bases from V and 0 bases from J, with 9 bases in between. Per the germline V gene, CDR1 is MDHEN and CDR2 is SYDVKM.